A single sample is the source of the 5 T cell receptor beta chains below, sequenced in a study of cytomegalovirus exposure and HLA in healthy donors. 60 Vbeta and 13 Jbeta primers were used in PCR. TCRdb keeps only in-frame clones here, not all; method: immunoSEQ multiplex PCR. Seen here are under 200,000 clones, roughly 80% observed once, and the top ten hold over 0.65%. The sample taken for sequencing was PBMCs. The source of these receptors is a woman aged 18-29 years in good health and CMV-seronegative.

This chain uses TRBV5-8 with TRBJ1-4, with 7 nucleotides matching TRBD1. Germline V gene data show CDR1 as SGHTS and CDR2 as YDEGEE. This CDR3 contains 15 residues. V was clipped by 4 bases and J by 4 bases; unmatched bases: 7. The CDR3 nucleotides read TGTGCCAGCAGCCCCGTCCAGGGGGATAATGAAAAACTGTTTTTT. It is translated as CASSPVQGDNEKLFF.

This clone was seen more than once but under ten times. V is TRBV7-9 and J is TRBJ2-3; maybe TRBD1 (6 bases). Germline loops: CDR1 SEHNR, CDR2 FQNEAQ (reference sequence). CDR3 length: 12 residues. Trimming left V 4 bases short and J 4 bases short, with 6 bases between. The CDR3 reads CASSSGADTQYF. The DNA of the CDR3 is TGTGCCAGCAGCTCAGGGGCAGATACGCAGTATTTT.

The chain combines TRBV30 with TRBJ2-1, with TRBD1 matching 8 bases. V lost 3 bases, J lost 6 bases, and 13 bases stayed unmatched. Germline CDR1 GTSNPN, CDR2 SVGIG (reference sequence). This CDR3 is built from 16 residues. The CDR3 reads CAWRLTGTGKFNEQFF. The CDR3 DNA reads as TGTGCCTGGAGGTTAACCGGGACAGGTAAATTCAATGAGCAGTTCTTC.

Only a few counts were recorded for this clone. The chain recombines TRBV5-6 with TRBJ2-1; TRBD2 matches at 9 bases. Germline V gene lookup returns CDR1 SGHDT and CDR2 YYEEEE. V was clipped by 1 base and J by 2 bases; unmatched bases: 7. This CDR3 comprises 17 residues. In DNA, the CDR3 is TGTGCCAGCAGCTTGCCGATAGCGGGAGTAACCTACAATGAGCAGTTCTTC. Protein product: CASSLPIAGVTYNEQFF.

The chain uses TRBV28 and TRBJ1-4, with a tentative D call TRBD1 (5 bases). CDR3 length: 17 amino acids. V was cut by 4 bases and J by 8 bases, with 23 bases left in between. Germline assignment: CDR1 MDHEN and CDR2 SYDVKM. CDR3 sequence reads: CASSSTPRAGLWEKLFF. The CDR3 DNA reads TGTGCCAGCAGTTCCACTCCGCGCGCAGGGCTTTGGGAAAAACTGTTTTTT. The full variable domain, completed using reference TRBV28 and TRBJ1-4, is DVKVTQSSRYLVKRTGEKVFLECVQDMDHENMFWYRQDPGLGLRLIYFSYDVKMKEKGDIPEGYSVSREKKERFSLILESASTNQTSMYLCASSSTPRAGLWEKLFFGSGTQLSVL.